This TCR beta chain was sequenced during a study of regulatory T cells in long-lasting Graves disease. About the study: Positivity for TSH receptor antibodies plus over 5 years of antithyroid drugs meant persistent Graves' disease.

Time point indicated: persistent/refractory GD, antithyroid drugs over 5 years with positive TRAb. From RNA extracted from PBMCs, the TCR library was made. Clinicians diagnosed Graves' disease using American Thyroid Association guidelines. Points on this clonotype: Its cognate antigen is unknown. A much larger clone lies one base from this, so it may be a read error.

Findings and limits, study-wide: Having few samples may have compromised the accuracy.

Libraries of TCR beta came from iRepertoire HTBI primers plus Arm-PCR of CDR3 regions. TCRdb re-called the multiplex PCR reads with MiXCR, one entry per CDR3 protein. The sample consists of around 460,000 distinct CDR3 sequences, around a fifth of them appearing once. The sample here was peripheral blood mononuclear cells (PBMCs), taken when the disease was refractory, from a patient treated with antithyroid drugs. The receptor comes from a female donor with Graves disease.

The CDR3 here is CAIGPPSTSLNYGYTF. As DNA, the CDR3 is TGTGCCATCGGCCCTCCCTCGACAAGCCTTAACTATGGCTACACCTTC. The genes are TRBV6-2 or TRBV6-3 and TRBJ1-2; D is unclear. Trimming pared 10 bases from V and 1 base from J, leaving 22 bases between. Germline assignment: CDR1 MNHEY and CDR2 SVGEGT. This CDR3 contains 16 residues.